The table lists the clone carrying this T cell receptor beta chain with a count of one. The antigen remains undetermined. Germline CDR1 SQVTM, CDR2 ANQGSEA. This CDR3 comprises 9 residues. V lost 6 bases and J 11 bases, leaving 10 bases between the germline ends. The data derive from a study of a mutant IDH1 vaccine in newly diagnosed glioma. For the study at large: There were roughly 62% males and about 38% females among treated patients, whose mean age was approximately 41 years. Beforehand, treatment had been radiotherapy, temozolomide, or both; the majority received both.

Time point specified: week 5, during vaccination. Vaccination used 300 ug of mutant IDH1 20-mer peptide per dose, with topical imiquimod. The data were produced by immunoSEQ multiplex PCR, yet TCRdb's version contains in-frame clones alone and is incomplete. The table includes 40,000 or so clones, approximately 90% detected once. This chain uses TRBV29-1 with TRBJ1-1, with D possibly TRBD1 on 5 matching bases. The TCR was taken from a man in his fifties with glioma. Sequencing used PBMCs, obtained from a glioma patient whose treatment included an IDH1 peptide vaccine. The CDR3 coding sequence is TGCAGCGTGGAGGGGACGGCTTTCTTT. This encodes CSVEGTAFF. Full variable domain (rest looked up from reference TRBV29-1 and TRBJ1-1): SAVISQKPSRDICQRGTSLTIQCQVDSQVTMMFWYRQQPGQSLTLIATANQGSEATYESGFVIDKFPISRPNLTFSTLTVSNMSPEDSSIYLCSVEGTAFFGQGTRLTVV.